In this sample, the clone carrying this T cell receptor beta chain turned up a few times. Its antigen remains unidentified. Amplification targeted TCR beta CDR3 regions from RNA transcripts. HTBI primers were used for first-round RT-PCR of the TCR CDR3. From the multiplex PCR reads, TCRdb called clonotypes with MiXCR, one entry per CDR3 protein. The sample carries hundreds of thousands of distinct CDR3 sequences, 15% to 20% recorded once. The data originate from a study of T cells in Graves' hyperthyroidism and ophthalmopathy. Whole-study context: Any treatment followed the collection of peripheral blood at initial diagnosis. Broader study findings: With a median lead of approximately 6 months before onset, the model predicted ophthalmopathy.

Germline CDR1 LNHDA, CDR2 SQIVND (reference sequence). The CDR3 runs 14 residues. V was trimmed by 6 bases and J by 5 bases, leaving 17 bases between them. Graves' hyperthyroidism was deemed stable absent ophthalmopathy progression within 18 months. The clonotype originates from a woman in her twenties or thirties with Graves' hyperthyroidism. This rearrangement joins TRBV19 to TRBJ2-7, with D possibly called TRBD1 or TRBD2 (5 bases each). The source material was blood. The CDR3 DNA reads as TGTGCCAGTAGCTCCGGGGCGGTCGGAAACGAGCAGTACTTC. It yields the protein CASSSGAVGNEQYF.